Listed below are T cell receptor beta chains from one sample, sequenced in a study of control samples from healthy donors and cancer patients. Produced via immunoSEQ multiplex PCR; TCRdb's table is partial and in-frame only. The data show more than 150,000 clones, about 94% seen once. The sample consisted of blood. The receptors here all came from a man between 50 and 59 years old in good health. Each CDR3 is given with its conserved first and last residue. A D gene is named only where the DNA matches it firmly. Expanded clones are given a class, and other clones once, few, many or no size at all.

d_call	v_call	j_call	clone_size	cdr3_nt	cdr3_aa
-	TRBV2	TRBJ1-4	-	TGTGCCAGCAGTGAAGCAGGGGCGCTGAATGAAAAACTGTTTTTT	CASSEAGALNEKLFF
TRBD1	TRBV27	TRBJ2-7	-	TGTGCCAGCAGTTTAATGCGAGTTGCGGGACAGGGCCACGAGCAGTACTTC	CASSLMRVAGQGHEQYF
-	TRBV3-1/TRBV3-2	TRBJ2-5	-	TGTGCCAGCAGCCTCCAAGAGACCCAGTACTTC	CASSLQETQYF
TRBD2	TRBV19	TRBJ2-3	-	TGTGCCAGTAGTCTCGGTCGGGAGGGCCGGGGAGATACGCAGTATTTT	CASSLGREGRGDTQYF
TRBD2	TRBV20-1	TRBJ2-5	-	TGCAGTGCTAGTTGGCTAGCGGACTCCCAAGAGACCCAGTACTTC	CSASWLADSQETQYF
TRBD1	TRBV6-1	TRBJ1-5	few	TGTGCCAGCAGTGAAGTGAGGGACAGAAATCAGCCCCAGCATTTT	CASSEVRDRNQPQHF
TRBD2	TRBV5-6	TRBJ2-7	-	TGTGCCAGCAGCGCGGGACTAGCGGGAGGATGGGACGAGCAGTACTTC	CASSAGLAGGWDEQYF
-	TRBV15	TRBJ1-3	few	TGTGCCACCAGCCCTCGACCGGAAATCTCTGGAAACACCATATATTTT	CATSPRPEISGNTIYF
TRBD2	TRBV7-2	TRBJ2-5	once	TGTGCCAGCAGCTTAGGCCCGAGTGGGGGGGGACAAGAGACCCAGTACTTC	CASSLGPSGGGQETQYF
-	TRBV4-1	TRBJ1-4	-	TGCGCCAGCAGCCAAGATTCAGCGGGAAGGTATGAAAAACTGTTTTTT	CASSQDSAGRYEKLFF
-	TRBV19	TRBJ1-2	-	TGTGCCAGTAGTTCTTACCCCGGATTGGCAGGCGTGAACTATGGCTACACCTTC	CASSSYPGLAGVNYGYTF
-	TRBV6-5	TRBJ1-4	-	TGTGCCAGCTTACGGACAGTAAGGGAAAAACTGTTTTTT	CASLRTVREKLFF
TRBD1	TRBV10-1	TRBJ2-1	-	TGCGCCAGCAGTGAGTTGACCACAGGGGGGAAGCAGTTCTTC	CASSELTTGGKQFF
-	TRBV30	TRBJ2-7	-	TGTGCCTGGAGAGGAGGCAGTTCCTACGAGCAGTACTTC	CAWRGGSSYEQYF
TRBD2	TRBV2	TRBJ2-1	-	TGTGCCAGCATGAGCAGCGGGAGGGCCGGGAATGAGCAGTTCTTC	CASMSSGRAGNEQFF
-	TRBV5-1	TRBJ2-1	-	TGCGCCAGCAGCCTAGGACAGAGCTCCTACAATGAGCAGTTCTTC	CASSLGQSSYNEQFF
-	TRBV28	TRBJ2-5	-	TGTGCCAGCAGTTTCTCTCTTCTGGGGGATCGAGAGACCCAGTACTTC	CASSFSLLGDRETQYF
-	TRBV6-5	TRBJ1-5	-	TGTGCCAGCAGTTACCGCTGGGGGCCTAATCAGCCCCAGCATTTT	CASSYRWGPNQPQHF
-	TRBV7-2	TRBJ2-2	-	TGTGCCAGCAGGCGGAGACAGTTCACCGGGGAGCTGTTTTTT	CASRRRQFTGELFF
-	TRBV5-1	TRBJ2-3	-	TGCGCCAGCAGCTTGGATCTGGCAGGGGGCACAGATACGCAGTATTTT	CASSLDLAGGTDTQYF
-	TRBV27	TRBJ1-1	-	TGTGCCAGTATTTCCCATAAGGGGGGCACTGAAGCTTTCTTT	CASISHKGGTEAFF
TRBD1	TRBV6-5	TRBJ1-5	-	TGTGCCAGCAGTAAGACAGGGGGCGCAGGTCAGCCCCAGCATTTT	CASSKTGGAGQPQHF
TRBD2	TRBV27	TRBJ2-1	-	TGTGCCAGCAGTTCAGGGACTAGCGGGAGCATCTATGAGCAGTTCTTC	CASSSGTSGSIYEQFF
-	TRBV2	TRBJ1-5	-	TGTGCCAGCAGGAGGGGGGAAGAGGGTCAGCCCCAGCATTTT	CASRRGEEGQPQHF
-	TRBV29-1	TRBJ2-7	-	TGCAGCGGAATGATAGGCCCGGGAAACTACGAGCAGTACTTC	CSGMIGPGNYEQYF
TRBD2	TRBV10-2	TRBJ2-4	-	TGCGCCAGCAGGGGTAGCGGGAGTGAAAAAAACATTCAGTACTTC	CASRGSGSEKNIQYF
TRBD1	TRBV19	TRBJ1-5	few	TGTGCCAGTAGTATCGGGGCGTGGACAGGGAAAATTGATCAGCCCCAGCATTTT	CASSIGAWTGKIDQPQHF
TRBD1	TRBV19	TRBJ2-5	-	TGTGCCAGTAGTGGGACAGGGGGAACGGGAGGGGTCATCCGAGAGACCCAGTACTTC	CASSGTGGTGGVIRETQYF
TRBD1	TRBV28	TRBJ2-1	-	TGTGCCAGCAGGCGGGACAGGGTATCCTACAATGAGCAGTTCTTC	CASRRDRVSYNEQFF
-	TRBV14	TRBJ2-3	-	TGTGCCAGCAGCCAAACAATGGCAGATACGCAGTATTTT	CASSQTMADTQYF
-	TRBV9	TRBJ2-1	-	TGTGCCAGCAGCGTAGCTGTAGTTGGCAATGAGCAGTTCTTC	CASSVAVVGNEQFF
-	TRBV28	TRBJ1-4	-	TGTGCCAGCAGTTTAACCGGACAGAATGAAAAACTGTTTTTT	CASSLTGQNEKLFF
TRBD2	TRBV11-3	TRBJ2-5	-	TGTGCCAGCAGCCCCAGGAGCGGGAGGGAGGAGACCCAGTACTTC	CASSPRSGREETQYF
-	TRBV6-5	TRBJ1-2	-	TGTGCCAGCAGTTACACGGCTTTCGGCCGGAGCTATGGCTACACCTTC	CASSYTAFGRSYGYTF
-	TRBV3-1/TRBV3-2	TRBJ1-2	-	TGTGCCAGCAGCCAAGTGCAGGGTGCTGGCTACACCTTC	CASSQVQGAGYTF
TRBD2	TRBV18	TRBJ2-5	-	TGTGCCAGCTCACCCGGGAGGGCGTCAGAGACCCAGTACTTC	CASSPGRASETQYF
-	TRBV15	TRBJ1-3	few	TGTGCCACCAGCGGGGAGGCTCCGGCTTTGGGAAACACCATATATTTT	CATSGEAPALGNTIYF